This section outlines one TCR beta chain sequence together with its context. The sample belongs to a study of blood T cell repertoires in COVID-19. Overall study: The samples span acute and convalescent COVID-19 from the United States, Italy and Spain.

The CDR3 is 13 amino acids. Germline-derived CDR1 and CDR2 are LNHDA and SQIVND (reference sequence). V was shortened by 4 bases and J by 5 bases, with 11 bases between the two germline ends. As processed by the authors: Scientists estimated how many nucleated cells there were by amplifying reference gene primers. Using immunoSEQ multiplex PCR, the repertoire was profiled, and TCRdb retains in-frame clones only, with some absent. That table is the source of V, J and clone size, and D and trimming were worked out from the DNA. The sample consists of tens of thousands of clones, 89% of them appearing once.

Sequenced sample: peripheral blood. The sequence was obtained from a man aged 45-65 years with COVID-19, enrolled during active disease. V usage is TRBV19 and J usage is TRBJ1-2, with D possibly being TRBD1 (5 bases). The CDR3 protein is CASSRGRKYGYTF. CDR3 nucleotide sequence: TGTGCCAGTAGTAGGGGCAGGAAGTATGGCTACACCTTC.